This TCR beta chain was recorded in a study of blood T cell repertoires in COVID-19. This CDR3 has 13 residues. Trimming cost V 6 bases and J 2 bases, with 8 bases left between them. The germline V gene has CDR1 SGHRS and CDR2 YFSETQ. Authors' data handling: Reference gene primer amplification gave nucleated cell count estimates. Profiled with immunoSEQ multiplex PCR; TCRdb holds only in-frame clones, not every one. Clone size and V and J calls were adopted from that table, with D and trimming inferred from the DNA. The sample lists some 200,000 clones, around 83% occurring once. This chain connects TRBV5-1 to TRBJ2-2, with D tentatively TRBD1 (5 bases). The receptor comes from a man aged 45 to 65 with active or convalescent COVID-19. Source material: peripheral blood. The CDR3: CASTTANTGELFF. The CDR3 DNA reads TGCGCCAGCACGACAGCTAACACCGGGGAGCTGTTTTTT.